One T cell receptor beta chain is described in this entry. Its antigen is still unknown. The CDR3 is 14 amino acids. Trimming left V 5 bases short and J 0 bases short, with 8 bases between. The germline V gene encodes CDR1 ENHRY and CDR2 SYGVKD. Using immunoSEQ multiplex PCR, the repertoire was profiled, and TCRdb retains in-frame clones only, with some absent. The table includes about 30,000 clones, 70% to 80% detected once. The sample originates from a study of OX40 agonist ivuxolimab in advanced cancers. Study details: Hepatocellular carcinoma, melanoma, renal cell or head and neck cancer was diagnosed in the dose-escalation patients. Study-wide findings and caveats: Nonresponders, in some cases, also had low normalized T-cell clonal expansion. No determination was made of the antigen specificity of the expanded peripheral T cells.

The sequenced sample was CD4+ or CD8+ T cells sorted from blood, obtained in a trial of the OX40 agonist ivuxolimab. The sequence was collected from an adult with an advanced solid tumor such as melanoma, head and neck, liver or kidney cancer. V is TRBV10-3 and J is TRBJ1-3; D not resolved. CDR3 nucleotide sequence: TGTGCCATCAGTTCCGCGAGCTCTGGAAACACCATATATTTT. Amino acids: CAISSASSGNTIYF.